The source of this T cell receptor beta chain is a study of blood T cell repertoires in COVID-19. V dropped 6 bases and J dropped 1 base, with 12 bases sitting between them. The CDR3 totals 14 residues. Germline CDR1 reads MNHEY; CDR2 reads SMNVEV (reference sequence). Method: immunoSEQ multiplex PCR; TCRdb's copy keeps in-frame clones and lacks some. The repertoire holds about 250,000 clones, with around 81% as singletons. This clone has only one observation. The receptor was derived from a man between 45 and 60 years old with active or convalescent COVID-19. The sample comprised peripheral blood. This chain connects TRBV27 to TRBJ1-1, with D maybe TRBD1 (6 bases). CDR3 loop: CASRTGSRNTEAFF. The CDR3, as DNA: TGTGCCAGCAGAACAGGGAGTAGGAACACTGAAGCTTTCTTT.